One sample yielded the 30 T cell receptor beta chains listed below, sequenced in a study of CD8 T cells in ankylosing spondylitis. TCRdb independently ran MiXCR on the 5' RACE reads; one entry per CDR3 protein. The sample has some 250,000 distinct CDR3 sequences; roughly 10% are singletons. Sequencing was performed on blood, either unsorted or a sorted T cell fraction (not recorded which). The receptors were sampled from a male donor with ankylosing spondylitis or in good health (not recorded which).

This clonotype was counted ten times or more. The chain carries TRBV5-1 and TRBJ1-1, with 8 positions matching TRBD1. From germline, CDR1 is SGHRS and CDR2 YFSETQ. CDR3 length equals 14 residues. Losses at the gene ends were 4 bases for V and 3 bases for J; bases not matched to a gene: 5. The chain's CDR3 is CASSRGQVHTEAFF. The CDR3 DNA reads TGCGCCAGCAGCCGGGGACAGGTCCACACTGAAGCTTTCTTT.

The chain has TRBV5-6 and TRBJ2-3, with a possible D match to TRBD2 (7 bases). The CDR3 consists of 14 residues. The germline V gene encodes CDR1 SGHDT and CDR2 YYEEEE. The V gene lost 4 bases and the J gene lost 6 bases, with 15 bases spanning the gap. CDR3 residues: CASSGRGALDTQYF. The CDR3 DNA follows: TGTGCCAGCAGCGGTCGGGGGGCATTGGATACGCAGTATTTT.

This clonotype has ten or more counts. V gene TRBV5-1 combines with J gene TRBJ2-3, with 7 bases fitting TRBD2. This CDR3 has 15 residues. Trimming at V came to 0 bases and at J to 2 bases, leaving 3 bases not matched to a gene. The germline CDR1 and CDR2 sequences are SGHRS and YFSETQ. CDR3: CASSLASGLTDTQYF. The CDR3 coding sequence is TGCGCCAGCAGCTTGGCTAGCGGCCTCACAGATACGCAGTATTTT. Based on the CDR3 plus reference TRBV5-1 and TRBJ2-3, the full variable domain is KAGVTQTPRYLIKTRGQQVTLSCSPISGHRSVSWYQQTPGQGLQFLFEYFSETQRNKGNFPGRFSGRQFSNSRSEMNVSTLELGDSALYLCASSLASGLTDTQYFGPGTRLTVL.

In this sample, this clonotype turned up many times. This sequence joins TRBV9 and TRBJ1-2; 7 bases match TRBD1. Germline assignment: CDR1 SGDLS and CDR2 YYNGEE. The J segment lost 4 bases and the V segment lost 4 bases, leaving 16 bases of the junction unmatched. The CDR3 contains 17 residues. CDR3 DNA sequence: TGTGCCAGCAGCCTGTCTAGGGACAGAGCCCTTTCCTATGGCTACACCTTC. Its translation: CASSLSRDRALSYGYTF.

This clonotype occurred many times. The chain carries TRBV5-1 and TRBJ2-1; 7 bases line up with TRBD1. J gave up 9 bases and V 0 bases, and 6 bases lay outside the gene matches. Looked up from germline, CDR1 is SGHRS and CDR2 is YFSETQ. This CDR3 spans 14 amino acids. The DNA of the CDR3 is TGCGCCAGCAGCTTGGGACAGGGATTGGGTGAGCAGTTCTTC. Residues: CASSLGQGLGEQFF.

This clonotype has at least ten counts. The chain couples TRBV5-8 to TRBJ1-6; 10 positions match TRBD1. The CDR3 sequence is 15 residues long. The J segment lost 10 bases and the V segment lost 6 bases, leaving 10 bases of the junction unmatched. Germline V gene data show CDR1 as SGHTS and CDR2 as YDEGEE. In nucleotides, the CDR3 is TGTGCCAGCAACCTCGGACAGGGGGGAAACTCACCCCTCCACTTT. It codes for CASNLGQGGNSPLHF.

Many counts were recorded for this clonotype. This sequence joins TRBV5-1 and TRBJ2-3; D is possibly TRBD2 (5 bases). The CDR3 is 16 amino acids. Trimming cost V 0 bases and J 0 bases, with 11 bases left between them. The V gene's germline CDR1 is SGHRS and CDR2 YFSETQ. Here the CDR3 DNA reads TGCGCCAGCAGCTTGGCTATAGCGCGCAGCACAGATACGCAGTATTTT. Translation: CASSLAIARSTDTQYF.

Points on this clonotype: A read error may be the cause here, since a much bigger clone is one base away. The chain combines TRBV12-3 or TRBV12-4 with TRBJ1-1; no clear D gene. The length of the CDR3 is 11 residues. CDR3 region: CASSTQVETFF. CDR3 nucleotides: TGTGCCAGCAGTACCCAGGTTGAAACTTTCTTT.

This clonotype occurred many times. This chain uses TRBV5-1 with TRBJ2-1; maybe TRBD2 (6 bases). Trimming stripped 7 bases from V and 7 bases from J, with 18 bases between. This CDR3 spans 14 amino acids. CDR1 SGHRS and CDR2 YFSETQ come from the germline V gene. The CDR3 is CASGVQSGQNEQFF. CDR3 coding DNA: TGCGCCAGCGGCGTCCAGAGCGGGCAGAATGAGCAGTTCTTC.

This clonotype was observed a handful of times. The chain links TRBV2 to TRBJ1-2, with a weak D call TRBD1 (5 bases). Germline assignment: CDR1 SNHLY and CDR2 FYNNEI. There are 11 residues in the CDR3. V lost 8 bases and J 8 bases, leaving 12 bases between the germline ends. CDR3 bases: TGTGCCAGCCGAGGGGAAGGGGGCTACACCTTC. This gives the protein CASRGEGGYTF.

This clonotype has at least ten counts. The chain joins TRBV5-1 to TRBJ2-7; TRBD1 matches at 9 bases. With V trimmed by 2 bases and J by 5 bases, 5 bases remained unmatched. The germline gives CDR1 SGHRS, CDR2 YFSETQ. This CDR3 region has 14 residues. As DNA, the CDR3 is TGCGCCAGCAGCTTTAGGACAGGGGTGAACGAGCAGTACTTC. Translated: CASSFRTGVNEQYF.

This clonotype was recorded many times. DNA for the CDR3: TGTGCCACCAGCAGAGATCGACTAAACGGTAATGAGCAGTTCTTC. Its protein is CATSRDRLNGNEQFF. The chain links TRBV15 to TRBJ2-1, with D perhaps matching TRBD2 (5 bases). Germline values: CDR1 LNHNV, CDR2 YYDKDF (reference sequence). The CDR3 is 15 amino acids. The V end lost 0 bases, the J end lost 7 bases, and 13 bases lay between the germline ends.

This chain connects TRBV14 to TRBJ2-7, with a tentative D call TRBD2 (5 bases). The CDR3 spans 15 residues. Trimming cost V 2 bases and J 3 bases, with 14 bases left between them. CDR1 SGHDN and CDR2 FVKESK come from the germline V gene. This chain's CDR3 is CASSQRGGKGYEQYF. The DNA of the CDR3 is TGTGCCAGCAGCCAACGGGGTGGGAAGGGCTACGAGCAGTACTTC.

The chain carries TRBV29-1 and TRBJ1-5; 8 nucleotides match TRBD1. Per germline, CDR1 SQVTM and CDR2 ANQGSEA. There are 14 residues in the CDR3. V shed 6 bases and J 2 bases; nucleotides not matched to a gene: 6. The CDR3 protein is CSVMETGGNQPQHF. CDR3 bases: TGCAGCGTGATGGAGACAGGGGGCAATCAGCCCCAGCATTTT. Looking up the rest from reference TRBV29-1 and TRBJ1-5 gives the full variable domain: SAVISQKPSRDICQRGTSLTIQCQVDSQVTMMFWYRQQPGQSLTLIATANQGSEATYESGFVIDKFPISRPNLTFSTLTVSNMSPEDSSIYLCSVMETGGNQPQHFGDGTRLSIL.

This clonotype was detected ten times or more. The V and J genes are TRBV6-1 and TRBJ2-3; TRBD2 matches 7 bases. From germline, CDR1 is MNHNS and CDR2 SASEGT. J gave up 2 bases and V 6 bases, and 8 bases lay outside the gene matches. The CDR3 has 15 amino acids. CDR3 residues: CASRGLGRNTDTQYF. CDR3 in DNA: TGTGCCAGCAGAGGACTAGGACGGAACACAGATACGCAGTATTTT.

CDR3 in DNA: TGCAGCGTTGCCGGGGGGGAGACCCAGTACTTC. Amino acids: CSVAGGETQYF. The rearrangement links TRBV29-1 to TRBJ2-5; 7 bases match TRBD2. This CDR3 is built from 11 residues. The germline CDR1 and CDR2 sequences are SQVTM and ANQGSEA. Trimming removed 4 bases from V and 5 bases from J; junction bases left unmatched: 1.

At least ten counts were recorded for this clonotype. The genes are TRBV29-1 and TRBJ2-1; D not resolved. Trimming took off 7 bases at V and 7 bases at J, with 11 bases between the two ends. The CDR3 is 11 amino acids. Looked up from germline, CDR1 is SQVTM and CDR2 is ANQGSEA. The CDR3 loop reads CSGSRINEQFF. The CDR3 nucleotides read TGCAGCGGCTCTAGAATTAATGAGCAGTTCTTC.

This clonotype was seen many times. V usage is TRBV12-3 or TRBV12-4 and J usage is TRBJ1-6; possible D gene TRBD1, 6 bases. The CDR3 covers 13 residues. The V end was cut by 3 bases, the J end by 7 bases, with 7 bases between. The CDR3 sequence: CASSFGQNSPLHF. The DNA of the CDR3 is TGTGCCAGCAGTTTCGGACAGAATTCACCCCTCCACTTT.

The CDR3 DNA sequence: TGTGCCAGCAGGTTGGGGACGAAGGACACTGAAGCTTTCTTT. Protein product: CASRLGTKDTEAFF. V usage is TRBV6-1 and J usage is TRBJ1-1, with a possible D match to TRBD1 (5 bases). Per germline, CDR1 MNHNS and CDR2 SASEGT. The V end was cut by 6 bases, the J end by 3 bases, with 14 bases between. The CDR3 totals 14 residues.

This clonotype was picked up many times. The J gene is TRBJ1-1, the V gene TRBV5-5, with unresolved D. The V end was cut by 3 bases, the J end by 1 base, with 10 bases between. This CDR3 spans 14 amino acids. CDR1 is SGHKS and CDR2 is YYEKEE in the germline V gene (reference sequence). CDR3 coding DNA: TGTGCCAGCAGCTCGGGATTGAAGAACACTGAAGCTTTCTTT. As protein: CASSSGLKNTEAFF.

The table lists this clonotype with many counts. V gene TRBV5-1 combines with J gene TRBJ2-1; 8 nucleotides agree with TRBD2. The CDR3 runs to 14 residues. V lost 6 bases, J lost 4 bases, and 6 bases stayed unmatched. Per germline, CDR1 SGHRS and CDR2 YFSETQ. CDR3 nucleotides: TGCGCCAGCAACCTAGCGGGTCCTTACAATGAGCAGTTCTTC. Translation gives CASNLAGPYNEQFF.

The chain combines TRBV11-2 with TRBJ2-1; TRBD2 matches 8 bases. The CDR3 spans 15 residues. CDR1 SGHAT and CDR2 FQNNGV come from the germline V gene. After removal of 1 base from V and 4 bases from J, the junction contained 3 bases not matched to a gene. CDR3 protein: CASSLVTGGYNEQFF. CDR3 DNA sequence: TGTGCCAGCAGCTTAGTGACGGGGGGGTACAATGAGCAGTTCTTC.

This clonotype showed up many times. J is TRBJ2-7 and V is TRBV15; D might be TRBD1 or TRBD2, each matching 5 bases. The germline gives CDR1 LNHNV, CDR2 YYDKDF (reference sequence). The CDR3 length is 17 residues. Trimming cost V 3 bases and J 7 bases, with 25 bases left between them. CDR3 coding DNA: TGTGCCACCAGCAGCCCCGGGACGAAGACTACGGATCTGGAGCAGTACTTC. Its translation is CATSSPGTKTTDLEQYF.

This clonotype was found many times. The CDR3 region is CSARDKRAGGDEQFF. The CDR3 DNA sequence: TGCAGTGCTAGAGATAAGCGGGCAGGAGGGGATGAGCAGTTCTTC. The chain employs TRBV20-1 and TRBJ2-1, with D maybe TRBD2 (6 bases). The V gene lost 0 bases and the J gene lost 8 bases, with 17 bases spanning the gap. The CDR3 is 15 residues long. Germline V CDR1 and CDR2: DFQATT, SNEGSKA (reference sequence).

This clonotype was seen ten or more times. V gene TRBV29-1 combines with J gene TRBJ2-4; possibly TRBD1 or TRBD2 for D (5 bases each). V dropped 4 bases and J dropped 0 bases, with 10 bases sitting between them. From germline, CDR1 is SQVTM and CDR2 ANQGSEA. CDR3 size: 14 residues. In DNA, the CDR3 is TGCAGCGTTGCAGGGACGGGAGCCAAAAACATTCAGTACTTC. It translates to CSVAGTGAKNIQYF.

This clonotype showed up many times. The V and J genes are TRBV20-1 and TRBJ2-5, with D unresolved. This CDR3 comprises 15 residues. Germline values: CDR1 DFQATT, CDR2 SNEGSKA (reference sequence). Deletions cut 3 bases from V and 5 bases from J, with 19 bases between. The CDR3 region is CSARSPTDPWETQYF. DNA for the CDR3: TGCAGTGCTAGGAGTCCCACAGACCCCTGGGAGACCCAGTACTTC.

This clonotype was seen many times. The V call is TRBV10-1, the J call TRBJ1-1; perhaps TRBD1 as D (5 bases). The CDR3 extends over 12 amino acids. V lost 3 bases and J lost 6, with 8 bases in between. Germline assignment: CDR1 WNHNN and CDR2 SYGVQD (reference sequence). The CDR3 protein is CASSEGVAEAFF. DNA of the CDR3: TGCGCCAGCAGTGAAGGGGTCGCTGAAGCTTTCTTT.

This clonotype was counted only a few times. The chain uses TRBV20-1 and TRBJ2-2, with TRBD2 matching over 10 bases. The CDR3 runs 15 residues. The germline gives CDR1 DFQATT, CDR2 SNEGSKA (reference sequence). The trim removed 2 bases at V and 6 bases at J, leaving 6 bases unmatched. CDR3 loop: CSARHGSGRAGELFF. DNA for the CDR3: TGCAGTGCTAGACATGGAAGCGGGAGGGCCGGGGAGCTGTTTTTT.

This clonotype came up many times. The chain uses TRBV20-1 and TRBJ2-3; 9 bases match TRBD2. The CDR3 has 16 residues. Germline CDR1 reads DFQATT; CDR2 reads SNEGSKA (reference sequence). The V and J ends lost 3 bases and 2 bases, in that order; junction bases with no gene match: 9. As DNA, the CDR3 is TGCAGTGCTAGTTCCATAGCGGGGGCGTCCACAGATACGCAGTATTTT. Its translation is CSASSIAGASTDTQYF.

This clonotype was counted ten times or more. This chain links TRBV5-1 with TRBJ2-3; D tentatively reads TRBD1 or TRBD2 (5 bases each). The V gene's germline CDR1 is SGHRS and CDR2 YFSETQ. This CDR3 has 14 amino acids. The ends were cut back, 2 bases at V and 4 bases at J, with 11 bases in the middle. CDR3 loop: CASSFGTAPDTQYF. The CDR3 DNA follows: TGCGCCAGCAGCTTCGGGACCGCCCCAGATACGCAGTATTTT.